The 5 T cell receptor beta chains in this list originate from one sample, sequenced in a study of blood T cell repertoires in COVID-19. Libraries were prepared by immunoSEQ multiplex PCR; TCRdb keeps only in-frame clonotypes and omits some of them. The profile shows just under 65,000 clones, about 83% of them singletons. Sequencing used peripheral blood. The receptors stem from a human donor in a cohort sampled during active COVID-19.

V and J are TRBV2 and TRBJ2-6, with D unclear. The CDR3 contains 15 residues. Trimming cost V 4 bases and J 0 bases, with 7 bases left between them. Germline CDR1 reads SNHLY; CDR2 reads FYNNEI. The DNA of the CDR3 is TGTGCCAGCAGTGCCGGGTCCTCTGGGGCCAACGTCCTGACTTTC. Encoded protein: CASSAGSSGANVLTF.

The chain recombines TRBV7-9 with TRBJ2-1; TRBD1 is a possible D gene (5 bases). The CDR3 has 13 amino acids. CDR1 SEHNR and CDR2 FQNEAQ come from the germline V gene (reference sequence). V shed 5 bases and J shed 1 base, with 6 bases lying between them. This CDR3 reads CASSPGSYNEQFF. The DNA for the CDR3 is TGTGCCAGCAGCCCAGGGTCCTACAATGAGCAGTTCTTC.

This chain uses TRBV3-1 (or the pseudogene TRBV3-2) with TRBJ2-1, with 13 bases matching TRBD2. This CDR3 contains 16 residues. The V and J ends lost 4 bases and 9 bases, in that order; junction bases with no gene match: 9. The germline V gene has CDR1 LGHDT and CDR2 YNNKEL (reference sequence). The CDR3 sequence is CASSPGLAGKDGEQFF. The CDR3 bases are TGTGCCAGCAGCCCGGGACTAGCGGGAAAGGACGGTGAGCAGTTCTTC.

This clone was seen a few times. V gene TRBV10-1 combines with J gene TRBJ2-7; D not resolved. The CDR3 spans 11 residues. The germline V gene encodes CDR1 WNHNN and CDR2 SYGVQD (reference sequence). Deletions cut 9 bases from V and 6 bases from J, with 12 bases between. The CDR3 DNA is TGCGCCAGTCCAGATAGCCTCGAGCAGTACTTC. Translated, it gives CASPDSLEQYF.

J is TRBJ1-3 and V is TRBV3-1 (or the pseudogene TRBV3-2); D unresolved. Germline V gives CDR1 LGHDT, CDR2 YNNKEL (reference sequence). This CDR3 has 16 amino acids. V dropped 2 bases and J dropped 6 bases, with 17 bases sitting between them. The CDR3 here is CASSQPTAAFKNTIYF. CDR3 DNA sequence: TGTGCCAGCAGCCAACCTACAGCGGCCTTCAAAAACACCATATATTTT.